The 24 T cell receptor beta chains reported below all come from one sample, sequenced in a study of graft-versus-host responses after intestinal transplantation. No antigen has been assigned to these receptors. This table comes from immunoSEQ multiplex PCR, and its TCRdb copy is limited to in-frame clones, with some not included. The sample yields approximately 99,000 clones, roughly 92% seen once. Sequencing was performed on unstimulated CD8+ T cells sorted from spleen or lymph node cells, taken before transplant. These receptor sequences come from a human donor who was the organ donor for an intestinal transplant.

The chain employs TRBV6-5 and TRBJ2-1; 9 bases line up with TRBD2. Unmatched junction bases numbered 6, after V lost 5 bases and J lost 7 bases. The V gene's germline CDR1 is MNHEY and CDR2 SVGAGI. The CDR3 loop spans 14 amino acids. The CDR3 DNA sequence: TGTGCCAGCAGTATTCTCAGCGGGGGGAATGAGCAGTTCTTC. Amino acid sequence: CASSILSGGNEQFF.

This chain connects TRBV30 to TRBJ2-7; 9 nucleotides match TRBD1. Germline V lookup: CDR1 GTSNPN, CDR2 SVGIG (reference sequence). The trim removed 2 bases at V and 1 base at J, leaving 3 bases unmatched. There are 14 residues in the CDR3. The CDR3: CAWSPGTGSYEQYF. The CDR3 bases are TGTGCCTGGAGTCCTGGGACAGGGTCCTACGAGCAGTACTTC. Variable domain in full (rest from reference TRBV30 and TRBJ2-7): SQTIHQWPATLVQPVGSPLSLECTVEGTSNPNLYWYRQAAGRGLQLLFYSVGIGQISSEVPQNLSASRPQDRQFILSSKKLLLSDSGFYLCAWSPGTGSYEQYFGPGTRLTVT.

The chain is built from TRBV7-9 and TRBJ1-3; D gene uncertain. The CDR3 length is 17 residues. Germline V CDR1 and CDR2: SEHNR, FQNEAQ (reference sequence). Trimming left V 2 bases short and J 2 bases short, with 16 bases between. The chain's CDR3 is CASSLYPGRTAGNTIYF. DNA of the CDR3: TGTGCCAGCAGCTTATACCCGGGTCGGACTGCTGGAAACACCATATATTTT.

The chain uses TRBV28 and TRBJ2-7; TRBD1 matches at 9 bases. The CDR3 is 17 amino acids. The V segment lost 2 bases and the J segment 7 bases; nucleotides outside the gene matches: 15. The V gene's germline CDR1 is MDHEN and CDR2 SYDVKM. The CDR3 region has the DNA TGTGCCAGCAGTTTAGCCACAGGGGGCCCCCCGGGGGTTGAGCAGTACTTC. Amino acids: CASSLATGGPPGVEQYF.

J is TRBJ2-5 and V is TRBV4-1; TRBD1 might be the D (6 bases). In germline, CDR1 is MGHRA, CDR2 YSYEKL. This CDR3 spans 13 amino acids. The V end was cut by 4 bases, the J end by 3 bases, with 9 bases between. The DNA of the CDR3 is TGCGCCAGCAGCCGATGGACAGAAGAGACCCAGTACTTC. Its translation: CASSRWTEETQYF.

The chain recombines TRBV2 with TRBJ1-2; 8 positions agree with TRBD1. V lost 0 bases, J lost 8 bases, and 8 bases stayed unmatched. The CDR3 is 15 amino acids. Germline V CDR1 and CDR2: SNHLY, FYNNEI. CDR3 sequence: CASSEAADRVFGYTF. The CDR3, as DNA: TGTGCCAGCAGTGAAGCCGCGGACAGGGTATTCGGCTACACCTTC.

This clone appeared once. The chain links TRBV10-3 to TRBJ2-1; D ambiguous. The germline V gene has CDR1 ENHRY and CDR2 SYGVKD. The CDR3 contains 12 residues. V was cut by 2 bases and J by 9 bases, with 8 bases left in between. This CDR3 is CAISEPPSEQFF. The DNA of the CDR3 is TGTGCCATCAGTGAGCCGCCCAGTGAGCAGTTCTTC.

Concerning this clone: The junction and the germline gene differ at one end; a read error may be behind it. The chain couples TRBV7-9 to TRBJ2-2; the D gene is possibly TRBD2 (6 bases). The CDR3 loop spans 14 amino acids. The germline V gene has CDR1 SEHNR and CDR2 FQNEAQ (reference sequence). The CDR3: CASGLVADTGELFF. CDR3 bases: TGTGCCAGCGGCTTAGTAGCGGACACCGGGGAGCTGTTTTTT.

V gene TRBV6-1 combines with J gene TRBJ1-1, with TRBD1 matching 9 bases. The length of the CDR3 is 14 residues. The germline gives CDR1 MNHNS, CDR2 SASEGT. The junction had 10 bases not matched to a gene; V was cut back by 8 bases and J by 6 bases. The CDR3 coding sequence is TGTGCCAGCCCCCCGGGACAGGGCGACCCTGAAGCTTTCTTT. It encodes CASPPGQGDPEAFF.

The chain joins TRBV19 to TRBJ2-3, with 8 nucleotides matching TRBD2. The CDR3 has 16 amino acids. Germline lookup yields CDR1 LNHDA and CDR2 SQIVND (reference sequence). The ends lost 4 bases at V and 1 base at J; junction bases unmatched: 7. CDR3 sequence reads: CASSTQAGVGTDTQYF. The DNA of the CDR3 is TGTGCCAGTAGTACTCAAGCGGGAGTTGGCACAGATACGCAGTATTTT.

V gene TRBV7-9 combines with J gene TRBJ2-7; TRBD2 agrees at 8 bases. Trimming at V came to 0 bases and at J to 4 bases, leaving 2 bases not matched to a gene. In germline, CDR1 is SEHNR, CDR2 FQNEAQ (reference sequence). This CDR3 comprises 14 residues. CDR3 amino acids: CASSLAGLEYEQYF. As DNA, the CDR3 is TGTGCCAGCAGCTTAGCGGGACTAGAGTACGAGCAGTACTTC.

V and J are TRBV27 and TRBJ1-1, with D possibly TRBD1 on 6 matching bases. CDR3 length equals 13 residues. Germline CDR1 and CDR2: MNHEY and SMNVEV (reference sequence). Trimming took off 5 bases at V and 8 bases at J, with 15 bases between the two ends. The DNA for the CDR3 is TGTGCCAGCAGTCCTACAGGGTATATAGAAGCTTTCTTT. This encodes CASSPTGYIEAFF.

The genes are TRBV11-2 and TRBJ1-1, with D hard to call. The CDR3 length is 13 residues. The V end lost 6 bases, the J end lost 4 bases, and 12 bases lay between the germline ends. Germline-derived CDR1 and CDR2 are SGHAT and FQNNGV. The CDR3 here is CASSPRPGTEAFF. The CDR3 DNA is TGTGCCAGCAGTCCCCGTCCGGGCACTGAAGCTTTCTTT.

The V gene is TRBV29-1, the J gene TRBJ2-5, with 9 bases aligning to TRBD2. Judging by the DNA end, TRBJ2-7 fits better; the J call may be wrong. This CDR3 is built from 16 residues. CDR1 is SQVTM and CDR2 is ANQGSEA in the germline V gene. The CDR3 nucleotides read TGCAGCGTTGAGGGGGCTTTGACTAGCGGAGACTACGAGCAGTACTTC. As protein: CSVEGALTSGDYEQYF.

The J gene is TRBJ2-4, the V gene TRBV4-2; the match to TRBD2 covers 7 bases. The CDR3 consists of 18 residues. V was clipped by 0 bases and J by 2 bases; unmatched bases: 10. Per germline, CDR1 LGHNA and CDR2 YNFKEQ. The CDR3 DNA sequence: TGTGCCAGCAGCCAAGATTGGGGAGGGAGGTGGACCAAAAACATTCAGTACTTC. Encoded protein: CASSQDWGGRWTKNIQYF.

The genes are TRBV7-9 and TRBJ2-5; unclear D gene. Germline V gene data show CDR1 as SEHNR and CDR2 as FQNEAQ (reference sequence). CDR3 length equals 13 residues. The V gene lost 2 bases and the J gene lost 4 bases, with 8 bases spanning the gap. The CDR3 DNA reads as TGTGCCAGCAGCTTATACAGCACAGAGACCCAGTACTTC. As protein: CASSLYSTETQYF. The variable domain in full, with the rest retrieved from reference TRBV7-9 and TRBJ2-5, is DTGVSQNPRHKITKRGQNVTFRCDPISEHNRLYWYRQTLGQGPEFLTYFQNEAQLEKSRLLSDRFSAERPKGSFSTLEIQRTEQGDSAMYLCASSLYSTETQYFGPGTRLLVL.

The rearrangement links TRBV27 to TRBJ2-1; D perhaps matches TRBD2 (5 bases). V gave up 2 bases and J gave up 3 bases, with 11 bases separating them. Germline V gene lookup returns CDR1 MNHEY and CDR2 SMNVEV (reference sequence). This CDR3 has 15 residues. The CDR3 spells CASSLREPVYNEQFF. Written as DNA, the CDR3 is TGTGCCAGCAGTTTACGGGAACCCGTCTACAATGAGCAGTTCTTC.

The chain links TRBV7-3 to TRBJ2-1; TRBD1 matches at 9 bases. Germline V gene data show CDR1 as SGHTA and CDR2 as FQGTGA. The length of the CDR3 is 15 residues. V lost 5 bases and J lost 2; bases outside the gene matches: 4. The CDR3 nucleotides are TGTGCCAGCAGCGTAGGGACAGGGCCCTACAATGAGCAGTTCTTC. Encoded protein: CASSVGTGPYNEQFF.

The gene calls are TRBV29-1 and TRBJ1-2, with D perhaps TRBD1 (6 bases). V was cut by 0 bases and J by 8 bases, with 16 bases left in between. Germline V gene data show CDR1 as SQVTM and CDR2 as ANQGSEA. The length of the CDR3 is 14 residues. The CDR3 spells CSVEDAGTINGYTF. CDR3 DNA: TGCAGCGTTGAAGACGCCGGGACAATAAACGGCTACACCTTC.

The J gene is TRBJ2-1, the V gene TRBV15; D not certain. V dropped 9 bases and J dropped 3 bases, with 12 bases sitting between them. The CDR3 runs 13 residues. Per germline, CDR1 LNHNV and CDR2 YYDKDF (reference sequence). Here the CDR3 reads CATESSRYNEQFF. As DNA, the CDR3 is TGTGCCACAGAATCGAGTCGCTACAATGAGCAGTTCTTC.

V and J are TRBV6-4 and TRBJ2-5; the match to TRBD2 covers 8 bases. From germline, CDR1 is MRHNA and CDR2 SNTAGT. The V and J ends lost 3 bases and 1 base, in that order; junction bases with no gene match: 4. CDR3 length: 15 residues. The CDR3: CASSEKSGGQETQYF. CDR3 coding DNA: TGTGCCAGCAGTGAAAAGAGCGGGGGCCAAGAGACCCAGTACTTC.

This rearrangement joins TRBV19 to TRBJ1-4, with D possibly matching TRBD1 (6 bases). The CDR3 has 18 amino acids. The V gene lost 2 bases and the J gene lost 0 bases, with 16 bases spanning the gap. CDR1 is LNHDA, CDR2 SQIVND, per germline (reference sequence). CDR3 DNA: TGTGCCAGTAGTATACTAGGGGGACACACCGCAACTAATGAAAAACTGTTTTTT. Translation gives CASSILGGHTATNEKLFF.

The CDR3 sequence: CASSHAWQGTEAFF. The CDR3 DNA reads as TGCGCCAGCAGCCACGCCTGGCAGGGTACTGAAGCTTTCTTT. The chain employs TRBV4-1 and TRBJ1-1; D is perhaps TRBD1 (5 bases). The germline gives CDR1 MGHRA, CDR2 YSYEKL. The ends were cut back, 3 bases at V and 5 bases at J, with 13 bases in the middle. The CDR3 runs to 14 residues.

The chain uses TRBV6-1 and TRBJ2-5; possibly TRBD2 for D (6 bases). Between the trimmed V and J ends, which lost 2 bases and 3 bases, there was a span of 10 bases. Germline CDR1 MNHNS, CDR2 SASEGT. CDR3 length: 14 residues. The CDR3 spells CASSESGGEETQYF. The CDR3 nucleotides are TGTGCCAGCAGTGAATCCGGAGGGGAAGAGACCCAGTACTTC.